The source of this TCR beta chain is a study of blood T cell repertoires in COVID-19. Assignments of participants to cohorts depended upon their own reported clinical history. In the study's own analysis: For nucleated cells, counts were estimated from reference gene primer amplification. Measured with immunoSEQ multiplex PCR; TCRdb has only the in-frame clones, and not every one. The V and J calls and the clone size are those of that table, but D and trimming were determined from the DNA. The profile covers fewer than 250,000 clones, with around 83% appearing a single time and approximately 23% taken by the ten largest. V lost 4 bases to trimming and J lost 1 base, with 11 bases between them. There are 14 residues in the CDR3. The germline CDR1 and CDR2 sequences are SGHNT and YYREEE (reference sequence).

The TCR originated in a woman aged 40 to 50 in a cohort exposed to, infected with or recovered from COVID-19 (not recorded which). The chain is built from TRBV5-4 and TRBJ1-1; D call uncertain. Sequences were obtained from PBMCs or T cells enriched from blood (not recorded which). The chain's CDR3 is CASSHPDSNTEAFF. The CDR3, as DNA: TGTGCCAGCAGCCACCCTGACTCGAACACTGAAGCTTTCTTT.